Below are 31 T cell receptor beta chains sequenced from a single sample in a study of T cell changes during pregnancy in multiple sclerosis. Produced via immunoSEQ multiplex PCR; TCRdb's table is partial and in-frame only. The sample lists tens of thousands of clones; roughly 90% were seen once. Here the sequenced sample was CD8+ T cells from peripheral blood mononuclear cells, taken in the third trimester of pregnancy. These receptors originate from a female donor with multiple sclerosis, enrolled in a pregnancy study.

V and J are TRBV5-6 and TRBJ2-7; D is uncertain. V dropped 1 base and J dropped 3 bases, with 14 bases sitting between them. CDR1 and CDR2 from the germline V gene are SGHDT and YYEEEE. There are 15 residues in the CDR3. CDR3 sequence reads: CASSLLTQVNYEQYF. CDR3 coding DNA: TGTGCCAGCAGCTTGCTAACCCAAGTAAACTACGAGCAGTACTTC.

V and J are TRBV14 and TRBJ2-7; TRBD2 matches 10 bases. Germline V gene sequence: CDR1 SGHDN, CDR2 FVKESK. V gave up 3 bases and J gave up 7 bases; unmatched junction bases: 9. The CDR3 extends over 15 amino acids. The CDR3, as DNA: TGTGCCAGCAGCCACGCGCTAGCGGGAGCTGGGGAGCAGTACTTC. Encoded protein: CASSHALAGAGEQYF.

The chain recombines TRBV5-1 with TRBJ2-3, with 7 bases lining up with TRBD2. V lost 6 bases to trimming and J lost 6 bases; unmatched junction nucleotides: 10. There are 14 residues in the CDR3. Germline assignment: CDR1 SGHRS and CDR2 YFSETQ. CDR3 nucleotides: TGCGCCAGCACCCAAGGCGGGAGTAGCGATACGCAGTATTTT. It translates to CASTQGGSSDTQYF.

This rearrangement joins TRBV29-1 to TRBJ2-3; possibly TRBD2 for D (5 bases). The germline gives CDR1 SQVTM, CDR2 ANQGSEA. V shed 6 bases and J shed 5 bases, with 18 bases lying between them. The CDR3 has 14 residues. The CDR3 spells CSVDVGIIQDTQYF. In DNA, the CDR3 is TGCAGCGTAGATGTCGGGATCATCCAAGATACGCAGTATTTT.

CDR3 nucleotide sequence: TGTGCCACCAGCAGAGCCAGGGGGCGACTCGAGTACAATGAGCAGTTCTTC. Translation: CATSRARGRLEYNEQFF. The chain is built from TRBV15 and TRBJ2-1; 8 bases fit TRBD1. From germline, CDR1 is LNHNV and CDR2 YYDKDF (reference sequence). This CDR3 is 17 amino acids long. Unmatched junction bases numbered 9, after V lost 1 base and J lost 4 bases.

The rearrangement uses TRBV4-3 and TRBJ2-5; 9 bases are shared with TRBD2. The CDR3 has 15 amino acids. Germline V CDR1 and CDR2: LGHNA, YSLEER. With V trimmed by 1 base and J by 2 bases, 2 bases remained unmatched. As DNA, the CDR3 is TGCGCCAGCAGCCAAGGGCTAGCGGGGCAAGAGACCCAGTACTTC. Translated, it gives CASSQGLAGQETQYF.

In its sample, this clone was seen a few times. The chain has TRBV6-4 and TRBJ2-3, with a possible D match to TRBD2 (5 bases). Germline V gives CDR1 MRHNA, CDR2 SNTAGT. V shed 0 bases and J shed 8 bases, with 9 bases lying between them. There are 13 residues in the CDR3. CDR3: CASSDSSAGTQYF. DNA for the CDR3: TGTGCCAGCAGTGACTCCTCGGCGGGTACGCAGTATTTT.

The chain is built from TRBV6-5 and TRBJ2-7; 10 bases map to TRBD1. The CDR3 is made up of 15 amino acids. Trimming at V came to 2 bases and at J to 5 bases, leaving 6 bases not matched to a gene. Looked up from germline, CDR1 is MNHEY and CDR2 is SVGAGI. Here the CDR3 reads CASSYTGTGADEQYF. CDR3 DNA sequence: TGTGCCAGCAGTTACACCGGGACAGGGGCGGACGAGCAGTACTTC.

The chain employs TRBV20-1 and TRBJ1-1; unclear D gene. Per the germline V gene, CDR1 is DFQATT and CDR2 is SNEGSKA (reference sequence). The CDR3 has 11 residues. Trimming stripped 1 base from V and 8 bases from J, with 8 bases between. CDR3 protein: CSARVGLEAFF. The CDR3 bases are TGCAGTGCTAGAGTTGGTCTAGAAGCTTTCTTT.

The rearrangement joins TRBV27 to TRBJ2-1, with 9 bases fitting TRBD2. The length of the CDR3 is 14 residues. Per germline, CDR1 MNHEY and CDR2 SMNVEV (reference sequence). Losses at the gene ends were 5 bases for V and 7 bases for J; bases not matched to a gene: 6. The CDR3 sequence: CASSLGLAHNEQFF. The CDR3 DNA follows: TGTGCCAGCAGTCTGGGACTAGCCCATAATGAGCAGTTCTTC.

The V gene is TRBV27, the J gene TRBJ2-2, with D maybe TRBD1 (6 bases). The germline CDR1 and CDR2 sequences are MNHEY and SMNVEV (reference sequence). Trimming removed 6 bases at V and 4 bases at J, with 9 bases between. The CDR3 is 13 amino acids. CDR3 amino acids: CASRTGSTGELFF. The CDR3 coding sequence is TGTGCCAGCAGAACAGGGTCCACCGGGGAGCTGTTTTTT.

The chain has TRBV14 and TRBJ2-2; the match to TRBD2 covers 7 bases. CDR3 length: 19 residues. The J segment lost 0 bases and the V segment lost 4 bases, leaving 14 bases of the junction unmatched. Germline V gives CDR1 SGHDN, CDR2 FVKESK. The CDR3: CASSLSALAEITNTGELFF. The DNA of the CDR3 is TGTGCCAGCAGCCTTAGCGCCCTAGCGGAAATTACGAACACCGGGGAGCTGTTTTTT.

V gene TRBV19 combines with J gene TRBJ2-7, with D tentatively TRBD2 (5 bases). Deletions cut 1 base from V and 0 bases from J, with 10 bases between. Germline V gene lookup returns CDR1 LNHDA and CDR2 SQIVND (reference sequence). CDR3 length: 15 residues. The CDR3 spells CASSIASGFSYEQYF. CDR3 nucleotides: TGTGCCAGTAGTATAGCCTCGGGGTTCTCCTACGAGCAGTACTTC.

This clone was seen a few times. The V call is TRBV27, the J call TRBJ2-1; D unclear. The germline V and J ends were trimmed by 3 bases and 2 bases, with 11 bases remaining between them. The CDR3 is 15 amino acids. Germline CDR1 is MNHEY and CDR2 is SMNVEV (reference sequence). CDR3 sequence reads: CASSFGTGAYNEQFF. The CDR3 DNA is TGTGCCAGCAGTTTTGGTACTGGAGCCTACAATGAGCAGTTCTTC.

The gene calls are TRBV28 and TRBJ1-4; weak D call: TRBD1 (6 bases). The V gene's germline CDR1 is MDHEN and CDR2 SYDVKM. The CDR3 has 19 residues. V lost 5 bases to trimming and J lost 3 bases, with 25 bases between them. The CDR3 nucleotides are TGTGCCAGCAGTCCCCATTTGCGGCACAGGGTGGAGGCTAATGAAAAACTGTTTTTT. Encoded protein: CASSPHLRHRVEANEKLFF.

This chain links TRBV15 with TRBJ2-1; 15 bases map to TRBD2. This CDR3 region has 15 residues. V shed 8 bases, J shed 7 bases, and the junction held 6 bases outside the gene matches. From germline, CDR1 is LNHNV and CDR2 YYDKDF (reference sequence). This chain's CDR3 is CATGLAGGPGNEQFF. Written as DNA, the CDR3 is TGTGCCACCGGACTAGCGGGAGGGCCTGGGAATGAGCAGTTCTTC. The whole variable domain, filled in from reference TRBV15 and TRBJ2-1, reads DAMVIQNPRYQVTQFGKPVTLSCSQTLNHNVMYWYQQKSSQAPKLLFHYYDKDFNNEADTPDNFQSRRPNTSFCFLDIRSPGLGDTAMYLCATGLAGGPGNEQFFGPGTRLTVL.

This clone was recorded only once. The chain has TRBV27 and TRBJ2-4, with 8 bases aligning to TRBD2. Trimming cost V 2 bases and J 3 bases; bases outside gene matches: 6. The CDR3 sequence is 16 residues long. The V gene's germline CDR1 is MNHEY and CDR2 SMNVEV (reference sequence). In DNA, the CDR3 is TGTGCCAGCAGTTTACGGCGGGAGGAAGTCAAAAACATTCAGTACTTC. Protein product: CASSLRREEVKNIQYF.

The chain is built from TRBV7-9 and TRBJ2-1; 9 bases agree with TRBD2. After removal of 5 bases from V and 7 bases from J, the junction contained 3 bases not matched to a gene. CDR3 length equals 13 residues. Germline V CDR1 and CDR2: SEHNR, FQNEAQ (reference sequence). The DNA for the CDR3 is TGTGCCAGCAGCGACGGACTAGCGAATGAGCAGTTCTTC. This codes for CASSDGLANEQFF.

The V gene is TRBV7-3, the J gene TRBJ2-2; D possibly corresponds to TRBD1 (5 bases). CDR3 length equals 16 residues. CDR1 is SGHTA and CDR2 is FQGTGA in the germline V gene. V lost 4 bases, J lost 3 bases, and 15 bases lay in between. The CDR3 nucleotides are TGTGCCAGCAGCTCTCCGAAGGGGCAGTACACCGGGGAGCTGTTTTTT. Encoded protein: CASSSPKGQYTGELFF.

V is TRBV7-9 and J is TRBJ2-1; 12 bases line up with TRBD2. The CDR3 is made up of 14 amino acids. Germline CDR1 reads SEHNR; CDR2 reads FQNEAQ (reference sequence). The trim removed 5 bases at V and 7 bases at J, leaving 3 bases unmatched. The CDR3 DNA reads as TGTGCCAGCAGCACGGGGACTAGCGGGAATGAGCAGTTCTTC. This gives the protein CASSTGTSGNEQFF.

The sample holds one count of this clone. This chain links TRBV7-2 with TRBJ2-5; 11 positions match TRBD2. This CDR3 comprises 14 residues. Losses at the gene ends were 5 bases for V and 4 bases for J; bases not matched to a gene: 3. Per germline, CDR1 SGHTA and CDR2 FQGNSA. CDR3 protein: CASSDGLAGETQYF. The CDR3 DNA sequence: TGTGCCAGCAGCGACGGACTAGCGGGAGAGACCCAGTACTTC.

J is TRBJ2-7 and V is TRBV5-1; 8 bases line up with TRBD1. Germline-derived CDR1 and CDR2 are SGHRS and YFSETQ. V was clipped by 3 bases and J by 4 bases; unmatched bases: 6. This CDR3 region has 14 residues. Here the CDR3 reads CASSSDREIYEQYF. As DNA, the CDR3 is TGCGCCAGCAGCTCGGACAGGGAAATATACGAGCAGTACTTC.

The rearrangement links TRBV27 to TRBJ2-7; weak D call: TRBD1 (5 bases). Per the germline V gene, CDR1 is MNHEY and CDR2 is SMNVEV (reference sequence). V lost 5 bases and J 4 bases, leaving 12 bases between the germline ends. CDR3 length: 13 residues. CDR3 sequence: CASSGKGYYEQYF. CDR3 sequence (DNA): TGTGCCAGCAGTGGTAAGGGGTATTACGAGCAGTACTTC.

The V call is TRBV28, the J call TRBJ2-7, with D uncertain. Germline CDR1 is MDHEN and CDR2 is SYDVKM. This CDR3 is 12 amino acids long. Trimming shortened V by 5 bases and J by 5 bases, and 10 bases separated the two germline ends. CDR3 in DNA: TGTGCCAGCAGTCCTATAATCGACGAGCAGTACTTC. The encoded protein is CASSPIIDEQYF.

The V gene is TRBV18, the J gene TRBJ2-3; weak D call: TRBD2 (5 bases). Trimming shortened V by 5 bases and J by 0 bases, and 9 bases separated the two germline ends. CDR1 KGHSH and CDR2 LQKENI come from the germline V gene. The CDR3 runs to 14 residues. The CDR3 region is CASSASGSTDTQYF. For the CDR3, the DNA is TGTGCCAGCTCAGCGAGCGGAAGCACAGATACGCAGTATTTT.

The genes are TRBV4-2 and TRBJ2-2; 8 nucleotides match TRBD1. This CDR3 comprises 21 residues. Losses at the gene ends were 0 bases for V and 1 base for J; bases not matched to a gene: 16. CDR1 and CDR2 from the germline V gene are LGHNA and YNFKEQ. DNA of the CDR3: TGTGCCAGCAGCCAAGATCTCCTTTCTGCGACAGGGGCTAAGAACACCGGGGAGCTGTTTTTT. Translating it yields CASSQDLLSATGAKNTGELFF.

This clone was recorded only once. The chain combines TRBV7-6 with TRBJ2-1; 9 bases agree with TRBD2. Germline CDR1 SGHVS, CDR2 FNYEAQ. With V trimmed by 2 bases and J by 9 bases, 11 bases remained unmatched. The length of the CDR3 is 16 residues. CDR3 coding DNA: TGTGCCAGCAGCTTATCGGCGGGAGGGCCTTATCGTGAGCAGTTCTTC. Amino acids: CASSLSAGGPYREQFF.

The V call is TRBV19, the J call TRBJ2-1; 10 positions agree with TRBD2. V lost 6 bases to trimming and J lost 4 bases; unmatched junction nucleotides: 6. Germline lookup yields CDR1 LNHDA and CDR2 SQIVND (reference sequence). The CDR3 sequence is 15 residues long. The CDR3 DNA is TGTGCCAGTAGGACCAGCGGGAGGGCGTACAATGAGCAGTTCTTC. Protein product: CASRTSGRAYNEQFF.

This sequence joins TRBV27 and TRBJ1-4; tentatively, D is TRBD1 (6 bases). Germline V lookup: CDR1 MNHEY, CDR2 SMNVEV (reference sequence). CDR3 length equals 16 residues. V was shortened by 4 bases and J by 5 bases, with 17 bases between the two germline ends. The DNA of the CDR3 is TGTGCCAGCAGTTCGAGGGGGGGGACCGAGAATGAAAAACTGTTTTTT. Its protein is CASSSRGGTENEKLFF.

CDR3 region: CASSRDRTGWYEQYF. Here the CDR3 DNA reads TGTGCCAGCAGCCGGGATCGGACAGGGTGGTACGAGCAGTACTTC. The chain is built from TRBV14 and TRBJ2-7, with 8 bases aligning to TRBD1. The CDR3 runs 15 residues. CDR1 is SGHDN and CDR2 is FVKESK in the germline V gene. With 4 bases clipped from V and 4 bases from J, the junction kept 9 bases outside the gene matches.

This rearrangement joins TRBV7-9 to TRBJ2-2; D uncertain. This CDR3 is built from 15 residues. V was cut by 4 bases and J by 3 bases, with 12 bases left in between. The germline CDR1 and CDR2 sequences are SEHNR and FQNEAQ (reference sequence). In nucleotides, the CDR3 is TGTGCCAGCAGCTACGACTTGGGTTACACCGGGGAGCTGTTTTTT. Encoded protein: CASSYDLGYTGELFF.